The 9 T cell receptor beta chains given below trace back to one sample, sequenced in a study of shared clonotypes between healthy human individuals. Measured with immunoSEQ multiplex PCR; TCRdb has only the in-frame clones, and not every one. The sample has approximately 1.4 million clones, 95% to 99% seen once. Sequenced input: naive CD4+ T cells sorted from blood. The subset is: CD45RA+ positively selected. The receptors were gathered from a man younger than 40 in good health.

This chain uses TRBV5-1 with TRBJ2-1; TRBD2 agrees at 10 bases. The CDR3 spans 17 residues. V lost 4 bases, J lost 8 bases, and 15 bases stayed unmatched. Germline CDR1 and CDR2: SGHRS and YFSETQ. The CDR3 DNA is TGCGCCAGCAGCAGTACTAGCGGGACACCCCGCATGCATGAGCAGTTCTTC. It translates to CASSSTSGTPRMHEQFF.

The gene calls are TRBV14 and TRBJ2-7; no clear D. The germline V gene has CDR1 SGHDN and CDR2 FVKESK. CDR3 length: 13 amino acids. V lost 4 bases and J 7 bases, leaving 14 bases between the germline ends. CDR3 DNA: TGTGCCAGCAGCCGAATGGGCTCGTATGAGCAGTACTTC. Translation: CASSRMGSYEQYF.

J is TRBJ1-2 and V is TRBV5-1; 7 bases match TRBD1. Trimming removed 4 bases from V and 2 bases from J; junction bases left unmatched: 11. The CDR3 extends over 16 amino acids. CDR1 and CDR2 from the germline V gene are SGHRS and YFSETQ. The CDR3 DNA follows: TGCGCCAGCAGCCTTGCCGGACAGGCCTCAAACTATGGCTACACCTTC. Protein sequence: CASSLAGQASNYGYTF.

In regard to this clone: Other DNA sequences of this sample code for an identical CDR3. This chain uses TRBV19 with TRBJ1-1; D unresolved. The germline V and J ends were trimmed by 2 bases and 5 bases, with 6 bases remaining between them. CDR3 length equals 12 residues. CDR1 and CDR2 (germline): LNHDA, SQIVND (reference sequence). Here the CDR3 reads CASSILGTEAFF. For the CDR3, the DNA is TGTGCCAGTAGTATACTGGGGACTGAAGCTTTCTTT.

This chain uses TRBV15 with TRBJ2-5; D is perhaps TRBD1 or TRBD2 (5 bases each). From germline, CDR1 is LNHNV and CDR2 YYDKDF (reference sequence). The V gene lost 2 bases and the J gene lost 4 bases, with 17 bases spanning the gap. This CDR3 is 16 amino acids long. The CDR3 reads CATSRSGSPRGETQYF. As DNA, the CDR3 is TGTGCCACCAGCAGATCAGGGAGTCCCCGGGGAGAGACCCAGTACTTC. The whole variable domain, filled in from reference TRBV15 and TRBJ2-5, reads DAMVIQNPRYQVTQFGKPVTLSCSQTLNHNVMYWYQQKSSQAPKLLFHYYDKDFNNEADTPDNFQSRRPNTSFCFLDIRSPGLGDTAMYLCATSRSGSPRGETQYFGPGTRLLVL.

The genes are TRBV28 and TRBJ2-1, with TRBD1 matching 9 bases. This CDR3 comprises 16 residues. V lost 4 bases to trimming and J lost 1 base; unmatched junction nucleotides: 5. The germline V gene encodes CDR1 MDHEN and CDR2 SYDVKM. CDR3 DNA: TGTGCCAGCAGTTCGGGGACAGGGTTATCCTACAATGAGCAGTTCTTC. It encodes CASSSGTGLSYNEQFF.

The gene calls are TRBV9 and TRBJ2-5; no clear D. The CDR3 runs to 18 residues. Per the germline V gene, CDR1 is SGDLS and CDR2 is YYNGEE. V was clipped by 0 bases and J by 0 bases, with 18 bases between them. Written as DNA, the CDR3 is TGTGCCAGCAGCGTAGAGGCGGTAGGTCTTGGGGACCAAGAGACCCAGTACTTC. Translated: CASSVEAVGLGDQETQYF.

The chain carries TRBV7-9 and TRBJ2-7; 11 bases align to TRBD2. Trimming cost V 2 bases and J 3 bases; bases outside gene matches: 3. The germline gives CDR1 SEHNR, CDR2 FQNEAQ (reference sequence). This CDR3 is 15 amino acids long. The CDR3 sequence is CASSLPTSGDYEQYF. The CDR3 DNA is TGTGCCAGCAGCTTACCGACTAGCGGGGACTACGAGCAGTACTTC.

The V and J genes are TRBV18 and TRBJ2-4, with 8 bases that match TRBD2. V shed 0 bases and J 5 bases; nucleotides not matched to a gene: 9. The CDR3 covers 17 residues. Germline-derived CDR1 and CDR2 are KGHSH and LQKENI. CDR3 nucleotides: TGTGCCAGCTCACCACCTCGAAGCGGGAGTCGGGAAAACATTCAGTACTTC. Protein sequence: CASSPPRSGSRENIQYF.